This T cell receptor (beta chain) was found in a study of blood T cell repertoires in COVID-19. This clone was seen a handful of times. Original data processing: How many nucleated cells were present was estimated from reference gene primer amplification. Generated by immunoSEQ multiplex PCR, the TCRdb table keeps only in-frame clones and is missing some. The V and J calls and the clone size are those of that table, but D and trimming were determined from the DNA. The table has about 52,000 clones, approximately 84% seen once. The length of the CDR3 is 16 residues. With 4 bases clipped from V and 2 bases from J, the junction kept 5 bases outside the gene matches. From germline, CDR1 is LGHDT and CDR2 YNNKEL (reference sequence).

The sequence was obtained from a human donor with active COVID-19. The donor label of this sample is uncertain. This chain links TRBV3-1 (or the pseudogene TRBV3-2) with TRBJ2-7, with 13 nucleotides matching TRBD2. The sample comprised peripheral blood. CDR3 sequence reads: CASSPLTSGRTYEQYF. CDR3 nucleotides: TGTGCCAGCAGCCCTCTGACTAGCGGGAGGACCTACGAGCAGTACTTC.